This T cell receptor beta chain was recovered during a study of blood T cell repertoires in COVID-19. As for the study in general: T cells, B-cell-depleted T cells, or PBMCs provided the cDNA or gDNA that served as material.

The CDR3 runs 12 residues. V was clipped by 8 bases and J by 3 bases, with 10 bases between them. Germline V gene data show CDR1 as WSHSY and CDR2 as SAAADI. TCRdb keeps only in-frame clones here, not all; method: immunoSEQ multiplex PCR. The sample lists 150,000 to 200,000 clones, around 89% occurring once. Material for sequencing was peripheral blood. The genes are TRBV10-2 and TRBJ1-2; D may be TRBD1 (6 bases). The receptor's source is a young man who had recovered from COVID-19. DNA of the CDR3: TGCGCCAGCGGGGACATGGACTATGGCTACACCTTC. It encodes CASGDMDYGYTF.